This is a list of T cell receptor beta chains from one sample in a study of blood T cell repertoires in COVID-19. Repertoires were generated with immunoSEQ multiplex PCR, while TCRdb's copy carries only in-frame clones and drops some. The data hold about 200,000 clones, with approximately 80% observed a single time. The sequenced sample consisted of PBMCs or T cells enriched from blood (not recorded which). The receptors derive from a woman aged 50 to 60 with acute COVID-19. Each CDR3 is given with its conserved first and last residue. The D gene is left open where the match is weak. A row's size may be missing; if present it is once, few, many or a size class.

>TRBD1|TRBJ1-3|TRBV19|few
TGTGCCAGTAGTATACAGGGGGCGCCTGGAAACACCATATATTTT
CASSIQGAPGNTIYF
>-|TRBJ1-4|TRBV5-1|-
TGCGCCAGCAGCTATTCGTCAGGGTCGACTAATGAAAAACTGTTTTTT
CASSYSSGSTNEKLFF
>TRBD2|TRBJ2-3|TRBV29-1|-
TGCAGCTTCAGCGGGACCGGAGATACGCAGTATTTT
CSFSGTGDTQYF
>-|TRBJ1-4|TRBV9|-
TGTGCCAGCAGCGTAGGAGGAGGGTTCAATGAAAAACTGTTTTTT
CASSVGGGFNEKLFF
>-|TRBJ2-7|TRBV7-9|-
TGTGCCAGCAGCTTAGACGGTATGACCTACGAGCAGTACTTC
CASSLDGMTYEQYF
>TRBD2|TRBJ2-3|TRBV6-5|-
TGTGCCAGCAGTTCCCGAACTAGCGGAAGCACAGATACGCAGTATTTT
CASSSRTSGSTDTQYF
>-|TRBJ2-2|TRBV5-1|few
TGCGCCAGCAGCTCCGTTACTACCGGGGAGCTGTTTTTT
CASSSVTTGELFF
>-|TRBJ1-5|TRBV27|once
TGTGCCAGCAGTTACAAAAGGGGACAGCCCCAGCATTTT
CASSYKRGQPQHF
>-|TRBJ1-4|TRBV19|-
TGTGCCAGTAGTTTGGGGCTAACAACTAATGAAAAACTGTTTTTT
CASSLGLTTNEKLFF
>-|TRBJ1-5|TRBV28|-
TGTGCCAGCAGTAGGGGATTTCAGCCCCAGCATTTT
CASSRGFQPQHF
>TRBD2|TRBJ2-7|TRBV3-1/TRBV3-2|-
TGTGCCAGCAGCCAAGCGACTAGCGGGCGGCCCTACGAGCAGTACTTC
CASSQATSGRPYEQYF
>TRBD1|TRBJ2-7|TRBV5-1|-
TGCGCCAGCAGCTCTGACAGGGACGAGCAGTACTTC
CASSSDRDEQYF
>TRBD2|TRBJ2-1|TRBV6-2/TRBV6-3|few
TGTGCCAGCAGTTACTCGATAGCGGGAGGGGATGAGCAGTTCTTC
CASSYSIAGGDEQFF
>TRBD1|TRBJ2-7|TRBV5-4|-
TGTGCCAGCAGCTTGGTTCTCAGGGGGCGCTACGAGCAGTACTTC
CASSLVLRGRYEQYF
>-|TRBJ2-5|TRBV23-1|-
TGCGCCAGCAGAATAGAAAAACAGTACTTC
CASRIEKQYF
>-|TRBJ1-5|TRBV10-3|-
TGTGCCATCAGTGAGACAGAAATTAGCAATCAGCCCCAGCATTTT
CAISETEISNQPQHF
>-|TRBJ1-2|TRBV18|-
TGTGCCAGCTCACCACCCATGGGCAGGGGCTATGGCTACACCTTC
CASSPPMGRGYGYTF
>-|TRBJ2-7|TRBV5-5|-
TGTGCCAGCAGCTTTAACTACGAGCAGTACTTC
CASSFNYEQYF
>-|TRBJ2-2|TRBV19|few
TGTGCCAGTACGCCTCGGGCCGGGGAGCTGTTTTTT
CASTPRAGELFF
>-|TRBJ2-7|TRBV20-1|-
TGCAGTGCTACTAGCGCCGAGCAGTACTTC
CSATSAEQYF
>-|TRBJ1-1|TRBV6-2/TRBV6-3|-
TGTGCCAGCAGTTCCTCGACAGGACGGAACACTGAAGCTTTCTTT
CASSSSTGRNTEAFF
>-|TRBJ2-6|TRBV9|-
TGTGCCAGCAGCCCAGCGACAGGCAACTTCCCTACCGGGGCCAACGTCCTGACTTTC
CASSPATGNFPTGANVLTF
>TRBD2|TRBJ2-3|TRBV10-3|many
TGTGCCATCAGTGATAGGATAGCGGGAAGAACAGATACGCAGTATTTT
CAISDRIAGRTDTQYF
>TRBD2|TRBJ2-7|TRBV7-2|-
TGTGCCAGCAGCTTCACTAGCGGGGGATCCTACGAGCAGTACTTC
CASSFTSGGSYEQYF
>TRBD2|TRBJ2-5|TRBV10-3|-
TGTGCCATCAGCGCTCGGGCTAGCGGGGAAGAGACCCAGTACTTC
CAISARASGEETQYF
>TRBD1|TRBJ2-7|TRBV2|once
TGTGCCAGCAGTCCCGGGACAGGATCCTACGAGCAGTACTTC
CASSPGTGSYEQYF
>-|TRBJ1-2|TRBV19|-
TGTGCCAGTAGTATCGTGGAGGGTGGTGGCTACACCTTC
CASSIVEGGGYTF
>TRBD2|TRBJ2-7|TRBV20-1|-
TGCAGTGCCGCGGGAGTCTTAGAGCAGTACTTC
CSAAGVLEQYF
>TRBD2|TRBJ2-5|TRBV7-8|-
TGTGCCAGCAGCATGGGACTAGCGGGGGGTCGTTTCCAAGAGACCCAGTACTTC
CASSMGLAGGRFQETQYF
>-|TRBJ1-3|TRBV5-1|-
TGCGCCAGCAGCTTGGCGCGGGGCTCTGGAAACACCATATATTTT
CASSLARGSGNTIYF
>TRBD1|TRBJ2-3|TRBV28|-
TGTGCCAGCAGTTTCCAGACAGGGTATCGTCCCGAAGATACGCAGTATTTT
CASSFQTGYRPEDTQYF
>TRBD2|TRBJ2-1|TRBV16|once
TGTGCCAGCAGCCAATTAGGACGGGAGGGCCGTCTTGAGCAGTTCTTC
CASSQLGREGRLEQFF
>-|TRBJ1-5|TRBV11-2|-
TGTGCCAGCAGCCCCGGAGGAAATCAGCCCCAGCATTTT
CASSPGGNQPQHF
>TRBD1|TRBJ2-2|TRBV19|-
TGTGCCAGTGGAGACAGGGGGAACACCGGGGAGCTGTTTTTT
CASGDRGNTGELFF
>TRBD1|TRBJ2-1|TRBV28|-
TGTGCCAGCAGTCCACCGGGAGCCGGGACAGGGGGCCACCGTGAGCAGTTCTTC
CASSPPGAGTGGHREQFF
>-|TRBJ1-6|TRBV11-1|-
TGTGCCAGCAGCTTCCTTGGCAGGAATTCACCCCTCCACTTT
CASSFLGRNSPLHF
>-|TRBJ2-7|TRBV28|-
TGTGCCAGCAGTTCGACAGCTGAGCAGTACTTC
CASSSTAEQYF
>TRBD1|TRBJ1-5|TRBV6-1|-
TGTGCCAGCAGTGGAGAGACAGGGGTTGGCAATCAGCCCCAGCATTTT
CASSGETGVGNQPQHF
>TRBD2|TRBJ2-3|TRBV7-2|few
TGTGCCAGCAGCTTAGCCCTTGGGGGAGCGGGGGGATTAAGCACAGATACGCAGTATTTT
CASSLALGGAGGLSTDTQYF
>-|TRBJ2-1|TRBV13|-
TGTGCCAGCAGCTTAGGGTATGGACTTGTTCATGAGCAGTTCTTC
CASSLGYGLVHEQFF
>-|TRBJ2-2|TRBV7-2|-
TGTGCCAGCAGTCGCGGACAGTTAATAAACACCGGGGAGCTGTTTTTT
CASSRGQLINTGELFF
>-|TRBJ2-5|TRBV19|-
TGTGCCAGCGGGGGAAGAGAGACCCAGTACTTC
CASGGRETQYF
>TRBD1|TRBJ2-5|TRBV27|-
TGTGCCAGCAGTTTCAACAGGGGGCAAGAGACCCAGTACTTC
CASSFNRGQETQYF
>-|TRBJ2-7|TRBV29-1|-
TGCAGCGTTGAAGAAAGCCCGGGACGGGGGAGGTCTTGGTACGAGCAGTACTTC
CSVEESPGRGRSWYEQYF
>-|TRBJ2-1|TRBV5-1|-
TGCGCCAGCAGCTTGGCCTACGCCAATGAGCAGTTCTTC
CASSLAYANEQFF
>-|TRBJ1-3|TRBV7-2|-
TGTGCCAGCAGCGTACAGGGTTCTGGAAACACCATATATTTT
CASSVQGSGNTIYF
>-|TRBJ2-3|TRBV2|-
TGTGCCAGCAGTGTCGCTAGAGTAAGCACAGATACGCAGTATTTT
CASSVARVSTDTQYF
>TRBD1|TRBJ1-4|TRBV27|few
TGTGCCAGCATGAACCGGGACAGGGGTGAAAAACTGTTTTTT
CASMNRDRGEKLFF